The sequence of this T cell receptor (beta chain) was determined in a study of CD8 T cells in ankylosing spondylitis. For this clonotype: No antigen is known for it.

The germline V gene encodes CDR1 ENHRY and CDR2 SYGVKD. This CDR3 has 12 residues. With 5 bases removed from V and 1 base from J, the gap between germline ends came to 6 bases. Study outcomes and limitations: Blood from ankylosing spondylitis patients appeared to carry a characteristic roughly eight-variant TCR beta motif.

Each CDR3 protein gets one entry after TCRdb re-called the 5' RACE reads with MiXCR. There are 300,000 to 400,000 distinct CDR3 sequences in the sample; about a fifth occur only once, and roughly a sixth lies in the top ten. V and J are TRBV10-3 and TRBJ2-7, with D uncertain. The clonotype comes from a male donor with ankylosing spondylitis. The specimen sequenced was blood, either unsorted or a sorted T cell fraction (not recorded which). CDR3 protein: CAISLGSYEQYF. The CDR3 DNA follows: TGTGCCATCAGTCTGGGGTCCTACGAGCAGTACTTC.